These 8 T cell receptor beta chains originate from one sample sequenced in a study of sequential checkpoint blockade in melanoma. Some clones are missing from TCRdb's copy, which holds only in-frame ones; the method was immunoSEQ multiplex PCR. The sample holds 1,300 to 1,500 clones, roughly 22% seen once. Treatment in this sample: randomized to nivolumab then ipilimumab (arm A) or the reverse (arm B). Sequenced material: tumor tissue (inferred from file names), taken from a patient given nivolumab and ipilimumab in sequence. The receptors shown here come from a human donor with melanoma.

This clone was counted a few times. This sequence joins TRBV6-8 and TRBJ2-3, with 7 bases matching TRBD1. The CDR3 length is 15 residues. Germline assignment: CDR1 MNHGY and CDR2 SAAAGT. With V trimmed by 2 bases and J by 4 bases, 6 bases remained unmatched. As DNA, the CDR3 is TGTGCCAGCAGTTACCCGACAGGGAATGCAGATACGCAGTATTTT. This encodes CASSYPTGNADTQYF.

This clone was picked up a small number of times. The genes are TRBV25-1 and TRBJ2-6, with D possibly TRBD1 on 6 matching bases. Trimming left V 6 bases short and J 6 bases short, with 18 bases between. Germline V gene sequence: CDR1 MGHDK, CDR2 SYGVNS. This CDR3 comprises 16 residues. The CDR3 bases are TGTGCCAGCAGCCCTGGTGGGGGCTGGGAGGCCAACGTCCTGACTTTC. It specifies CASSPGGGWEANVLTF.

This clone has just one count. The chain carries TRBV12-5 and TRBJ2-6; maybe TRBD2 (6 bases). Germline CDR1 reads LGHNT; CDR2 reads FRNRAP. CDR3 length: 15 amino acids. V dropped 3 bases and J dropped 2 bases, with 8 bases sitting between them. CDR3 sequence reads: CASGFGGTGANVLTF. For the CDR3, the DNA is TGTGCTAGTGGTTTTGGAGGGACTGGGGCCAACGTCCTGACTTTC.

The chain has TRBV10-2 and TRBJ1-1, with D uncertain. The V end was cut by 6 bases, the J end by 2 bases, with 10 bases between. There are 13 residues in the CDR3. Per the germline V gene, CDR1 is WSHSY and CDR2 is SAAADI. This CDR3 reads CASSLTRNTEAFF. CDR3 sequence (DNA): TGCGCCAGCAGCTTGACAAGAAACACTGAAGCTTTCTTT.

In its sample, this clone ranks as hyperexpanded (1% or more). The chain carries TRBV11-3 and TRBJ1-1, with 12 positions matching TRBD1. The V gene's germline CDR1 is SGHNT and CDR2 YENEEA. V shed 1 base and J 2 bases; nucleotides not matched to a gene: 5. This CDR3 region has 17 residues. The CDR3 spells CASSLGGTGGDNTEAFF. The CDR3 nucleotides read TGTGCCAGCAGCTTAGGAGGGACAGGGGGCGACAACACTGAAGCTTTCTTT.

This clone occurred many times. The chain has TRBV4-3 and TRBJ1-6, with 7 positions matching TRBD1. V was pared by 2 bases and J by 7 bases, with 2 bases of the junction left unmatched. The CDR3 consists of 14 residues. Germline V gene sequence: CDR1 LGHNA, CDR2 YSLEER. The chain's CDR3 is CASSQTGENSPLHF. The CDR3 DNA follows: TGCGCCAGCAGCCAAACAGGGGAAAATTCACCCCTCCACTTT.

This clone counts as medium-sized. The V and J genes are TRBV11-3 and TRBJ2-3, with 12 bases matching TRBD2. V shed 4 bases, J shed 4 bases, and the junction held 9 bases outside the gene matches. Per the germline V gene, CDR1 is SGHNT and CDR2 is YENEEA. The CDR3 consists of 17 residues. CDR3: CASSSSTSGSPPDTQYF. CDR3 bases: TGTGCCAGCAGCTCCTCGACTAGCGGGAGTCCCCCAGATACGCAGTATTTT.

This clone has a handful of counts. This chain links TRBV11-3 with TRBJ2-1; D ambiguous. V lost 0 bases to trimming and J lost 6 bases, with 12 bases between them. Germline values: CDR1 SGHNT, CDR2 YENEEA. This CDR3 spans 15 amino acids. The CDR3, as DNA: TGTGCCAGCAGCTTAGATCGGGTAGGACCCAATGAGCAGTTCTTC. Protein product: CASSLDRVGPNEQFF.